Listed below are T cell receptor beta chains from one sample, sequenced in a study of control samples from healthy donors and cancer patients. Only in-frame clones appear in the TCRdb table, and some are missing; sequencing was by immunoSEQ multiplex PCR. This sample has around 140,000 clones; more than 90% occur once, and the top ten carry roughly 3.1%. Sequenced material: blood. These receptor sequences come from a man under 40 in good health. Each CDR3 is given with its conserved first and last residue.

J gene | V gene | CDR3 protein
TRBJ2-1 | TRBV15 | CATSREAEGPNNEQFF
TRBJ1-6 | TRBV19 | CASSATDNSPLHF
TRBJ2-2 | TRBV9 | CASSRVDTGELFF
TRBJ1-6 | TRBV9 | CASSPSPQGPSPLHF
TRBJ1-1 | TRBV6-2/TRBV6-3 | CASSYSDITEAFF
TRBJ1-5 | TRBV12-5 | CASGFTGPDQPQHF
TRBJ1-1 | TRBV11-2 | CASSLVVTNTEAFF
TRBJ1-1 | TRBV9 | CASSDRNTEAFF
TRBJ2-3 | TRBV7-8 | CASSLSPGGGGTDTQYF
TRBJ2-1 | TRBV5-4 | CASSLGPGRRFF
TRBJ1-1 | TRBV2 | CASSEGEDTEAFF
TRBJ1-4 | TRBV29-1 | CSVIQGRNEKLFF
TRBJ1-5 | TRBV11-2 | CASSSGLGSNQPQHF
TRBJ2-2 | TRBV19 | CASSDRGTGELFF
TRBJ2-3 | TRBV7-2 | CASNPGGAVGDTQYF
TRBJ1-1 | TRBV4-2 | CASSQEGGQGYAEAFF
TRBJ1-5 | TRBV15 | CATSRIGTVANQPQHF